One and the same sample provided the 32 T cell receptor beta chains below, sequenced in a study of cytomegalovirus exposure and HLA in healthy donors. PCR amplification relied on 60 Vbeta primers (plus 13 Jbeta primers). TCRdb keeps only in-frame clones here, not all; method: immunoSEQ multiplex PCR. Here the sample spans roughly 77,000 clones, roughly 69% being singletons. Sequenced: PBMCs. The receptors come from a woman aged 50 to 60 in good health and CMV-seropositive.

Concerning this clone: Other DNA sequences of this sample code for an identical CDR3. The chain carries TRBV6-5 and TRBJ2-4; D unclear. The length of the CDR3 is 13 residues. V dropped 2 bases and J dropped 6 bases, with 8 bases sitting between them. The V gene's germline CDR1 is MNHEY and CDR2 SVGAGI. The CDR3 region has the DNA TGTGCCAGCAGTTACGCAAGAGGAAACATTCAGTACTTC. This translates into CASSYARGNIQYF.

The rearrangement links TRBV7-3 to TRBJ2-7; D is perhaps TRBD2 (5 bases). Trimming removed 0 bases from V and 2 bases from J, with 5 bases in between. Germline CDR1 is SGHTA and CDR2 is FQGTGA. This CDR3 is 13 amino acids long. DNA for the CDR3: TGTGCCAGCAGCTTAACGGAGGCCTACGAGCAGTACTTC. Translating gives CASSLTEAYEQYF. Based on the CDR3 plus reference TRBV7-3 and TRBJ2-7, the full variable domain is GAGVSQTPSNKVTEKGKYVELRCDPISGHTALYWYRQSLGQGPEFLIYFQGTGAADDSGLPNDRFFAVRPEGSVSTLKIQRTERGDSAVYLCASSLTEAYEQYFGPGTRLTVT.

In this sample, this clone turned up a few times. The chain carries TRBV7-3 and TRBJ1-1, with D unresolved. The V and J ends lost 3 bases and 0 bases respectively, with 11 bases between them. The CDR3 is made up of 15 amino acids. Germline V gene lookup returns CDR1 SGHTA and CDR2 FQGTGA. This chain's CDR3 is CASSLHGAMNTEAFF. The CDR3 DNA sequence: TGTGCCAGCAGCTTGCATGGAGCCATGAACACTGAAGCTTTCTTT.

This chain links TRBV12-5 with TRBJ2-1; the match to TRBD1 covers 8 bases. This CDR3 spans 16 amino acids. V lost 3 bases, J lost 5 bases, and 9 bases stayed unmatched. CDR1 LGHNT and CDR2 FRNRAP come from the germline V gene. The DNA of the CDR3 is TGTGCTAGTGGTTTTCATCACAGGGGGATCCACAATGAGCAGTTCTTC. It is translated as CASGFHHRGIHNEQFF.

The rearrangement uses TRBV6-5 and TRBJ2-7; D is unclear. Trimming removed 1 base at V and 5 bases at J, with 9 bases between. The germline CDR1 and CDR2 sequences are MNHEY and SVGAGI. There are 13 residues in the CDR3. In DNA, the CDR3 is TGTGCCAGCAGTTACTTGGTTGGACACGAGCAGTACGTC. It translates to CASSYLVGHEQYV.

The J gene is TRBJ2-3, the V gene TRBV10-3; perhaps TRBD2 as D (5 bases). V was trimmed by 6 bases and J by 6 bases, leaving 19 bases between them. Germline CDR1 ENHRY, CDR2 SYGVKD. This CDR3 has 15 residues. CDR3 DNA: TGTGCCATCAGGGACTCCCTTACCCGGTTGGATACGCAGTATTTT. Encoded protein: CAIRDSLTRLDTQYF.

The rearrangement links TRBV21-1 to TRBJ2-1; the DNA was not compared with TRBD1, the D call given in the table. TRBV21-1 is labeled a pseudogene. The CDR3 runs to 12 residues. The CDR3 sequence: CASSPLDSEQFF. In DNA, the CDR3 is TGTGCCAGCAGCCCCTTGGACAGTGAGCAGTTCTTC.

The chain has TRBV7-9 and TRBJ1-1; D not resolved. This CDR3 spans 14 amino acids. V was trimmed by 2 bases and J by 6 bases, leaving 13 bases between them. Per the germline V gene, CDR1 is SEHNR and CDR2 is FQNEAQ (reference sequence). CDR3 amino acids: CASSLKGGRAEAFF. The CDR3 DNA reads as TGTGCCAGCAGCTTAAAGGGTGGGCGGGCTGAAGCTTTCTTT.

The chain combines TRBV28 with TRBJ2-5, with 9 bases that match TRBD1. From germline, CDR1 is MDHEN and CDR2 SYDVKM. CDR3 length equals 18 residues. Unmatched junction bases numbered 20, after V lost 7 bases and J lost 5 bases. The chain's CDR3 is CASTLGTGINPFGETQYF. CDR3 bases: TGTGCCAGCACCTTGGGGACAGGGATTAATCCCTTTGGGGAGACCCAGTACTTC.

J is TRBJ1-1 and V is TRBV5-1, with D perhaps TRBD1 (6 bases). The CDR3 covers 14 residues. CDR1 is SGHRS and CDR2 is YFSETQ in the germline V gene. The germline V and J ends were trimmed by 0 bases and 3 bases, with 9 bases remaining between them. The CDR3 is CASSLAPGDTEAFF. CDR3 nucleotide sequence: TGCGCCAGCAGCTTGGCCCCAGGGGACACTGAAGCTTTCTTT.

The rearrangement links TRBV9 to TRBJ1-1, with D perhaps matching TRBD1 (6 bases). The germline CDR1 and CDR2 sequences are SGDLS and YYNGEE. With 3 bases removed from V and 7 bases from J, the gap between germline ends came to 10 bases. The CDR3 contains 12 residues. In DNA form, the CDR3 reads TGTGCCAGCAGCGCCGACAGGAGTGAAGCTTTCTTT. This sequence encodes CASSADRSEAFF.

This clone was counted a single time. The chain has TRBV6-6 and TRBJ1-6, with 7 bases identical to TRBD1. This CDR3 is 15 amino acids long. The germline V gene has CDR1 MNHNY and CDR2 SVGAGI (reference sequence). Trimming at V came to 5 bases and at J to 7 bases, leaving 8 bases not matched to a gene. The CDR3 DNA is TGTGCCAGCAGTGCCGCCGGGACAGCCAATTCACCCCTCCACTTT. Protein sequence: CASSAAGTANSPLHF.

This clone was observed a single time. CDR3 in DNA: TGTGCCAGCATCCCAGGGCCCACCCCATACGAGCAGTACTTC. It specifies CASIPGPTPYEQYF. This chain connects TRBV6-1 to TRBJ2-7, with D tentatively TRBD1 (5 bases). Trimming stripped 7 bases from V and 4 bases from J, with 17 bases between. CDR1 is MNHNS and CDR2 is SASEGT in the germline V gene. The CDR3 totals 14 residues.

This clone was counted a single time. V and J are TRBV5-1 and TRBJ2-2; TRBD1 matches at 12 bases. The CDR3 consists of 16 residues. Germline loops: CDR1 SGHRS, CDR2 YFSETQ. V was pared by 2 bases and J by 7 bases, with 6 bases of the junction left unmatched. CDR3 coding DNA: TGCGCCAGCAGCTTTGGGGACAGGGGGCAAGTCGGGGAGCTGTTTTTT. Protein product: CASSFGDRGQVGELFF.

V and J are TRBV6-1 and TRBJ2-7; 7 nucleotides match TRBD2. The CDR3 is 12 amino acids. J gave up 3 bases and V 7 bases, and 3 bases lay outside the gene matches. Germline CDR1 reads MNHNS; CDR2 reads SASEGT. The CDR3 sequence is CASMGGNYEQYF. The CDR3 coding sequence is TGTGCCAGCATGGGAGGGAACTACGAGCAGTACTTC.

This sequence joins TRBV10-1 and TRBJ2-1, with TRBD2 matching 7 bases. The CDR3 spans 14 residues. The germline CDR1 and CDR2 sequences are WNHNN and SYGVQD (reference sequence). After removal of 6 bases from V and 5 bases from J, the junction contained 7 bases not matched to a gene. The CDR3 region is CASSVAGLNNEQFF. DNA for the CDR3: TGCGCCAGCAGCGTAGCGGGTCTGAACAATGAGCAGTTCTTC.

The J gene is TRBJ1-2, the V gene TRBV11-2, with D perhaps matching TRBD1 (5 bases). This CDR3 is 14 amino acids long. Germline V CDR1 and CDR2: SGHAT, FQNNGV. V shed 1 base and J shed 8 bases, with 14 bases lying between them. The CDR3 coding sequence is TGTGCCAGCAGCTTAGGAAGCGGAGGGGACGGCTACACCTTC. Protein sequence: CASSLGSGGDGYTF.

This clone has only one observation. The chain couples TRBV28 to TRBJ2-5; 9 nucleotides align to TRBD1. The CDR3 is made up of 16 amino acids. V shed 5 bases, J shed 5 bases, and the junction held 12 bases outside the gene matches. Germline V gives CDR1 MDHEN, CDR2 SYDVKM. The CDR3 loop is CASSTPQGAVGETQYF. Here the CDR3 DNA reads TGTGCCAGCAGTACCCCACAGGGGGCGGTAGGGGAGACCCAGTACTTC.

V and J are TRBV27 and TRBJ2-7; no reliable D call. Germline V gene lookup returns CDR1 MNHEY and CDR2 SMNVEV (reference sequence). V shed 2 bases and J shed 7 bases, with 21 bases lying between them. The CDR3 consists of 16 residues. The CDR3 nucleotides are TGTGCCAGCAGTTTACGAAGGTCTTCACCGGCGTGGGAGCAGTACGTC. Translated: CASSLRRSSPAWEQYV.

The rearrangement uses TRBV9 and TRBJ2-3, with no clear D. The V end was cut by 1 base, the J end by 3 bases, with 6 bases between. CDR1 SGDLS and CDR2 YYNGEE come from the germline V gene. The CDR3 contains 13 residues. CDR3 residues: CASSVSLTDTQYF. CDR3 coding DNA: TGTGCCAGCAGCGTATCCCTGACAGATACGCAGTATTTT.

CDR3 residues: CASSSLTSGDSNEQFF. The CDR3 DNA reads TGTGCCAGCAGTTCCCTCACTAGCGGGGACAGCAATGAGCAGTTCTTC. The chain combines TRBV28 with TRBJ2-1; 10 nucleotides agree with TRBD2. Trimming removed 4 bases from V and 6 bases from J; junction bases left unmatched: 9. Per the germline V gene, CDR1 is MDHEN and CDR2 is SYDVKM. The CDR3 length is 16 residues.

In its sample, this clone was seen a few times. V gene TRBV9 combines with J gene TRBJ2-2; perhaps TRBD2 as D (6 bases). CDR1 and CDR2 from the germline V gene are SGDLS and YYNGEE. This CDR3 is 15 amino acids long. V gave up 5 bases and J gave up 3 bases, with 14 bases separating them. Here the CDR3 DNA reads TGTGCCAGCAGGTCTCGGGCTAGCGACACCGGGGAGCTGTTTTTT. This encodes CASRSRASDTGELFF.

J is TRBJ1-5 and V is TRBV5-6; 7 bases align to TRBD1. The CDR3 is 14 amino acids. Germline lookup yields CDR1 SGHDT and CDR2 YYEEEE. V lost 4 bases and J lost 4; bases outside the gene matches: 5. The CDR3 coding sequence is TGTGCCAGCAGCCCGGGACAGATGAATCAGCCCCAGCATTTT. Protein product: CASSPGQMNQPQHF.

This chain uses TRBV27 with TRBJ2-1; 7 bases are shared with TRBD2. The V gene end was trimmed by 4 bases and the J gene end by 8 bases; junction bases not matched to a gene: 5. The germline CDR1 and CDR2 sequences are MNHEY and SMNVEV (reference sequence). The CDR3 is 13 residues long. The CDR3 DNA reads TGTGCCAGCAGTTCTACTAGCGTTCATGAGCAGTTCTTC. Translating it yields CASSSTSVHEQFF.

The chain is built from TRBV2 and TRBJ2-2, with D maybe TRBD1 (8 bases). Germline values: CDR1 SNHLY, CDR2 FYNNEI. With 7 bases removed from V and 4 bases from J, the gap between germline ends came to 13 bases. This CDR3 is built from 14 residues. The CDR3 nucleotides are TGTGCCAGCAAAACAGGGGGGGTCACCGGGGAGCTGTTTTTT. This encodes CASKTGGVTGELFF.

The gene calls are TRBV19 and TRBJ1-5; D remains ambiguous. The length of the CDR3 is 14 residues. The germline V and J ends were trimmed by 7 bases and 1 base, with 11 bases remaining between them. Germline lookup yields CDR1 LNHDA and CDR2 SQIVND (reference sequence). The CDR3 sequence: CASKSLRSNQPQHF. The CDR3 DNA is TGTGCCAGTAAAAGTCTCAGGAGCAATCAGCCCCAGCATTTT.

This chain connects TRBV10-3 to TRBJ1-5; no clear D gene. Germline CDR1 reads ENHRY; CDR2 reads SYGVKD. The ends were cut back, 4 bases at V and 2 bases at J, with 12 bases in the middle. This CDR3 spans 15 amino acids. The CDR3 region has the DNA TGTGCCATCAGTGTTACGGGTGAGGGCAATCAGCCCCAGCATTTT. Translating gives CAISVTGEGNQPQHF.

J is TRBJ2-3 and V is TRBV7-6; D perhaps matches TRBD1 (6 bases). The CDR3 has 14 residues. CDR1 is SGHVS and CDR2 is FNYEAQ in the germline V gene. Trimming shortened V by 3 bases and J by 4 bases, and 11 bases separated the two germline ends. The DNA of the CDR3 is TGTGCCAGCAGCTTCCAACAGGGTTCAGATACGCAGTATTTT. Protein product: CASSFQQGSDTQYF.

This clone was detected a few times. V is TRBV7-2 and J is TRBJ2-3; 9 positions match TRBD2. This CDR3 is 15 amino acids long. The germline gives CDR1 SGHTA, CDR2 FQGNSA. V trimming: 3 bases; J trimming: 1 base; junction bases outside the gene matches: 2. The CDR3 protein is CASSFRTSGTDTQYF. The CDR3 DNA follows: TGTGCCAGCAGCTTTAGGACTAGCGGCACAGATACGCAGTATTTT.

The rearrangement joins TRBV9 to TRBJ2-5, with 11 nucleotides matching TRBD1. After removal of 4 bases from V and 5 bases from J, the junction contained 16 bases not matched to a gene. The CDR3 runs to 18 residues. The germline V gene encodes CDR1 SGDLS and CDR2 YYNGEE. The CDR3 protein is CASSPRPRTGGANETQYF. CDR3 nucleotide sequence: TGTGCCAGCAGCCCGCGCCCCAGGACAGGGGGCGCGAATGAGACCCAGTACTTC.

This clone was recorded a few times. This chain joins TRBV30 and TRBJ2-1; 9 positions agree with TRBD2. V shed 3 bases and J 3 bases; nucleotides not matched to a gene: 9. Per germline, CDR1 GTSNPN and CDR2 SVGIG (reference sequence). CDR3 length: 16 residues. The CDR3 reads CAWSTSDSGGYNEQFF. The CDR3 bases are TGTGCCTGGAGCACCTCCGATAGCGGGGGCTACAATGAGCAGTTCTTC.

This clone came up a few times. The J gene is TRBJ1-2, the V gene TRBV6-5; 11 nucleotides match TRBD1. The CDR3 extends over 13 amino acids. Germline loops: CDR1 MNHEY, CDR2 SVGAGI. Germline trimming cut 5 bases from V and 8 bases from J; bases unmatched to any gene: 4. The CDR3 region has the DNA TGTGCCAGCAGTATGGACAGGGGGCGCGGCTACACCTTC. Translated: CASSMDRGRGYTF.